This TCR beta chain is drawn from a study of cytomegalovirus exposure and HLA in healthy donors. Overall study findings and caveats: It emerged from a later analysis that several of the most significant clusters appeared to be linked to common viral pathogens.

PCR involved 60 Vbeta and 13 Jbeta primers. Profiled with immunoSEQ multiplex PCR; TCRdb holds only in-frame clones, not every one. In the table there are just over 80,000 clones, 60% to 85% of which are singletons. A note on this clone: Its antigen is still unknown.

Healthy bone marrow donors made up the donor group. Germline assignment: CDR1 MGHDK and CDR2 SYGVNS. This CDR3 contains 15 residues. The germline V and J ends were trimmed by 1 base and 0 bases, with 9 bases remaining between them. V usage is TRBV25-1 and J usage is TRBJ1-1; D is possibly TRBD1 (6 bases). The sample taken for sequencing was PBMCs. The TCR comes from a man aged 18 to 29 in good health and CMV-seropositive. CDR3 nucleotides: TGTGCCAGCAGTGAATGGGACAATATGAACACTGAAGCTTTCTTT. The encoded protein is CASSEWDNMNTEAFF.